This TCR beta chain came from a study of blood T cell repertoires in COVID-19. Assay used: immunoSEQ multiplex PCR; TCRdb lists only in-frame clones, some missing. The sample comprises around 250,000 clones, 86% of which are singletons, and around 5.9% rests with the top ten. Germline V lookup: CDR1 MGHRA, CDR2 YSYEKL. J was trimmed by 5 bases and V by 6 bases; bases with no gene match: 19. The CDR3 sequence is 19 residues long. What was sequenced was peripheral blood. The clonotype was recovered from a man in his 60s with acute or convalescent COVID-19. The genes are TRBV4-1 and TRBJ2-5; 12 nucleotides agree with TRBD2. In DNA form, the CDR3 reads TGCGCCAGCAGGCGGAGTCCGGGACTAGCGGGCGGTTCTGGGGAGACCCAGTACTTC. Translating it yields CASRRSPGLAGGSGETQYF.